The rows below give T cell receptor beta chains drawn from one sample of a study of identical twins. TCRdb processed the 5' RACE reads anew with MiXCR; each CDR3 protein has one entry. The sample lists around 530,000 distinct CDR3 sequences; roughly 15% were seen once. This same sample was also taken into another study, of yellow fever vaccine responses in identical twins.

Sequencing was performed on CD4+ T cells sorted from blood. These receptors were collected from a woman between 18 and 30 years old in good health. The CDR3 runs from the conserved cysteine through the conserved F or W. D genes are given only for firm matches. The size field is filled for only some rows; it gives once, few, many or a size class.

d_call clone_size j_call v_call cdr3_nt cdr3_aa
TRBD2 few TRBJ2-2 TRBV3-1 TGTGCCAGCAGCCGAGGACTAGCGGGAGTATTCGGGGAGCTGTTTTTT CASSRGLAGVFGELFF
. few TRBJ1-1 TRBV5-5 TGTGCCAGCAGCGGAGGAGGGCTCGTGGGCACTGAAGCTTTCTTT CASSGGGLVGTEAFF
. . TRBJ2-2 TRBV14 TGTGCCAGCAGCCAAGAAATCGCTCGGGGGGAGCTGTTTTTT CASSQEIARGELFF
TRBD2 few TRBJ2-1 TRBV7-3 TGTGCCAGCAGCTCCCTCCCCCTAGCGGGAGGTTACAATGAGCAGTTCTTC CASSSLPLAGGYNEQFF
TRBD2 . TRBJ2-5 TRBV2 TGTGCCAGCTGTTCCGGACTAGCGGGGGGCCGGGGGAGAGAGACTCAGTACTTC CASCSGLAGGRGRETQYF
TRBD1 . TRBJ1-6 TRBV6-5 TGTGCCAGCAGTTGGAGGACAGGCAGAGATTCACCCCTCCACTTT CASSWRTGRDSPLHF
TRBD2 few TRBJ2-7 TRBV5-6 TGTGCCAGCAGCTTTGGAAATTCCGGGACTAGCGCCTACGAGCAGTACTTC CASSFGNSGTSAYEQYF
TRBD1 . TRBJ2-2 TRBV9 TGTGCCAGCAGCCCCCTGGGACAGACAAACACCGGGGAGCTGTTTTTT CASSPLGQTNTGELFF
TRBD2 few TRBJ2-7 TRBV4-1 TGCGCCAGCAGCCAACTAGGACTAGCGGCCAACTACGAGCAGTACTTC CASSQLGLAANYEQYF
. . TRBJ1-2 TRBV6-1 TGTGCCAGCAGTGAGGCATGGGGGGATGGCTACACCTTC CASSEAWGDGYTF
TRBD2 . TRBJ2-7 TRBV19 TGTGCCAGTAGTATGTCTCGAGCGGGAGGAATAGAGCAGTACTTC CASSMSRAGGIEQYF
. few TRBJ2-3 TRBV27 TGTGCCAGCAGCCTGAATGGAGGTACGCAGTATTTT CASSLNGGTQYF
TRBD1 . TRBJ1-4 TRBV4-2 TGTGCCAGCAGCCAAGATTGGACAGGAACTAATGAAAAACTGTTTTTT CASSQDWTGTNEKLFF
TRBD2 many TRBJ2-1 TRBV5-1 TGCGCCAGCAGCCTGCGCTGGACTAGCGGGAGTGCCAATGAGCAGTTCTTC CASSLRWTSGSANEQFF
TRBD2 many TRBJ2-3 TRBV12-3/TRBV12-4 TGTGCCAGCACTCTAGCGGGAGGAACAGATACGCAGTATTTT CASTLAGGTDTQYF
. . TRBJ2-1 TRBV6-6 TGTGCCAGCAGTCCGAGACGGGACAATGAGCAGTTCTTC CASSPRRDNEQFF
. . TRBJ2-4 TRBV14 TGTGCCAGCAGCCAACGGGACTTACAAAACATTCAGTACTTC CASSQRDLQNIQYF
. few TRBJ2-1 TRBV6-1 TGTGCCAGCAGTGAAAATTTGTCGCAGCAGTTCTTC CASSENLSQQFF
TRBD2 few TRBJ2-5 TRBV4-1 TGCGCCAGCAGCCAAGCATTGACTAGCGGGCCGAAAGAGACCCAGTACTTC CASSQALTSGPKETQYF
. . TRBJ2-1 TRBV9 TGTGCCAGCAGCGTTAGCCGGGGCTCCTACAATGAGCAGTTCTTC CASSVSRGSYNEQFF
. few TRBJ2-5 TRBV12-3/TRBV12-4 TGTGCCAGCAAAAGGGGCGAGACCCAGTACTTC CASKRGETQYF
TRBD1 . TRBJ1-2 TRBV9 TGTGCCAGCAGCCCCCGACAGGGGTCGGGCCACTATGGCTACACCTTC CASSPRQGSGHYGYTF
TRBD1 . TRBJ2-1 TRBV6-2/TRBV6-3 TGTGCCAGCAGTTATTCAGGGCTCGTCCGGACAGGACACAATGAGCAGTTCTTC CASSYSGLVRTGHNEQFF
. few TRBJ1-6 TRBV10-3 TGTGCCATCAGTGAGGACAGAATCAATTCACCCCTCCACTTT CAISEDRINSPLHF
TRBD2 . TRBJ2-5 TRBV12-3/TRBV12-4 TGTGCCAGCAGTTCTGGGGTCGGGCCACTAGCGGGAGATAGGGAGACCCAGTACTTC CASSSGVGPLAGDRETQYF